This T cell receptor beta chain was recovered during a study of T cell responses to AZD1222 COVID-19 vaccine. Points from the study as a whole: CD4 TCRs associated with vaccination spanned spike, dominating at 160-218 and 743-854. Recipients of two AZD1222 doses showed rising Spike-specific TCR breadth and depth.

This clone was seen just once. Its antigen is not identified. Repertoires were generated with immunoSEQ multiplex PCR, while TCRdb's copy carries only in-frame clones and drops some. The sample consists of 110,000 or so clones, roughly 91% of them appearing once. Trimming took off 1 base at V and 4 bases at J, with 19 bases between the two ends. The CDR3 is 17 amino acids. Germline CDR1 SGHTA, CDR2 FQGNSA. The sample here was peripheral blood, taken 28 days after the second AZD1222 dose. This sequence joins TRBV7-2 and TRBJ1-2; D perhaps matches TRBD1 (6 bases). This receptor was taken from an adult who received the AZD1222 COVID-19 vaccine. Here the CDR3 DNA reads TGTGCCAGCAGCTTAGAGACAGGCCCCACTGGGGGCTATGGCTACACCTTC. Its protein is CASSLETGPTGGYGYTF.